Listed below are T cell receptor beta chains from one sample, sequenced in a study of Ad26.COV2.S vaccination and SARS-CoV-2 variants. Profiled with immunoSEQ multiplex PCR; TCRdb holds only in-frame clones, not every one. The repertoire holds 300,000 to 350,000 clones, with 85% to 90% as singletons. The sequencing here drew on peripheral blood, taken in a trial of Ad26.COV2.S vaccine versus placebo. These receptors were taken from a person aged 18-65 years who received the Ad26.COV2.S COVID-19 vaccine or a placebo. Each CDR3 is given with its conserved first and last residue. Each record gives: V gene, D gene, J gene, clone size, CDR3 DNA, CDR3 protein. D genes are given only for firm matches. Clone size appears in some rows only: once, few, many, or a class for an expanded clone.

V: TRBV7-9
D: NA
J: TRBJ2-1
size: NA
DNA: TGTGCCAGCAGCTTAGTTGGGATCTACAATGAGCAGTTCTTC
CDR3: CASSLVGIYNEQFF

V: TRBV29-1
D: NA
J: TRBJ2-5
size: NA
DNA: TGCAGCGCTCAGGTGCAGGGGAGTAGGGCCCAGTACTTC
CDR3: CSAQVQGSRAQYF

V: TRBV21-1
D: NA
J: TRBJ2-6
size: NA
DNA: TGTGCCAGCAGCACCCCCCCGGACAGGGGGCTCGATTGCGCTGGGGCCAACGTCCTGACTTTC
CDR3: CASSTPPDRGLDCAGANVLTF

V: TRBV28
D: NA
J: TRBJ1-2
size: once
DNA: TGTGCCAGCGAGAAAAACTATGGCTACACCTTC
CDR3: CASEKNYGYTF

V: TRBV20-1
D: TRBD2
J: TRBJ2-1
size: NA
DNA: TGCAGTGCTAGTCCCGGGACTAGCTCTTTCAATGAGCAGTTCTTC
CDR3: CSASPGTSSFNEQFF

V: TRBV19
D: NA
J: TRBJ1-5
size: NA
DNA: TGTGCCAGTAGTACTGGGACCTCCAATCAGCCCCAGCATTTT
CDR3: CASSTGTSNQPQHF

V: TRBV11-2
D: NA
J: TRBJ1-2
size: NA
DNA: TGTGCCAGCAGCTTAGTGGGAGGGGACACCCCCCGCCGGGGCTACACCTTC
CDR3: CASSLVGGDTPRRGYTF

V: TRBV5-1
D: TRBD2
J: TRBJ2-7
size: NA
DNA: TGCGCCAGCAGCTTGGCGGGGGGCGAGCAGTACTTC
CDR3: CASSLAGGEQYF

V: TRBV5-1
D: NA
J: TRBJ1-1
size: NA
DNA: TGCGCCAGCAGCACGGGACAATGGAACACTGAAGCTTTCTTT
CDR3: CASSTGQWNTEAFF

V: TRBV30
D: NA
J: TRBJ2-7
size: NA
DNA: TGTGCCTGGAGTTTTGACGGCGGCCAGCACTTC
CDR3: CAWSFDGGQHF

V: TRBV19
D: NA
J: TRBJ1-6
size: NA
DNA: TGTGCCAGTAGCCCCCCTCGAGGGGGATTGTATAATTCACCCCTCCACTTT
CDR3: CASSPPRGGLYNSPLHF

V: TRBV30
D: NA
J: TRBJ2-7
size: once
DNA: TGTGCCTGGAGTGCGGAGGGTCGGAAGCAGTACTTC
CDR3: CAWSAEGRKQYF

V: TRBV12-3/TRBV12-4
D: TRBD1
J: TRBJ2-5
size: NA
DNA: TGTGCCAGCAGCAGGACAGGGACGGAGACCCAGTACTTC
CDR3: CASSRTGTETQYF

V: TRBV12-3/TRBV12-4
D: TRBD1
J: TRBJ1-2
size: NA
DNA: TGTGCCAGCAGTTTACCAGGGGGCTATGGCTACACCTTC
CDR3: CASSLPGGYGYTF

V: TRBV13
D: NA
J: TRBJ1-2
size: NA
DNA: TGTGCCAGCAGTGAGAATCCGTATGGCTACACCTTC
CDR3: CASSENPYGYTF

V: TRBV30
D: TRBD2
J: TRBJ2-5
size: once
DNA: TGTGCCTGGAACAGCGGGGAGGAGACCCAGTACTTC
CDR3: CAWNSGEETQYF

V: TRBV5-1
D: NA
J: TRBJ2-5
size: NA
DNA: TGCGCCAGCAGCTTGTTTCGGCGGGGAGTAAGGGAGACCCAGTACTTC
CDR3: CASSLFRRGVRETQYF

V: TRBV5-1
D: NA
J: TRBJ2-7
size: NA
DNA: TGCGCCAGCAGCTTTACCGGGACGCACGAGCAGTACTTC
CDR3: CASSFTGTHEQYF

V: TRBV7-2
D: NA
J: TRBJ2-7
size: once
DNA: TGTGCCAGCAGCTTAGCGTACACCTACGAGCAGTACTTC
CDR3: CASSLAYTYEQYF

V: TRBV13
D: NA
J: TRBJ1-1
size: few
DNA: TGTGCCAGCAGGAAACAGAACACTGAAGCTTTCTTT
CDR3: CASRKQNTEAFF

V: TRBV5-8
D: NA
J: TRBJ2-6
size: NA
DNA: TGTGCCAGCAGCTTAGGACGGATAAACTCTGGGGCCAACGTCCTGACTTTC
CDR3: CASSLGRINSGANVLTF

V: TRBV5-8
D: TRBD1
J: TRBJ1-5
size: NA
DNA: TGTGCCAGCAGCACCGGGACAGGGCGCCATCAGCCCCAGCATTTT
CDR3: CASSTGTGRHQPQHF

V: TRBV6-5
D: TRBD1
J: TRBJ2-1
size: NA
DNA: TGTGCCAGCAGTCCCCCGACAGGGGGAGGCAATGAGCAGTTCTTC
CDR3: CASSPPTGGGNEQFF

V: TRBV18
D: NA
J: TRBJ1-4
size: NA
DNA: TGTGCCAGCTCAGACAACGGTGCGGAGGGGGAAAAACTGTTTTTT
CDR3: CASSDNGAEGEKLFF

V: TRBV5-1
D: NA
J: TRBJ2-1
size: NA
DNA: TGCGCCAGCAGCTTGGAAGTTTGGGGTTCAGGCAATGAGCAGTTCTTC
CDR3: CASSLEVWGSGNEQFF

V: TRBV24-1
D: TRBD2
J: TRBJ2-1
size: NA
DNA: TGTGCCACCAGCACTAGCGGGAGGTTTTCCCTCAATGAGCAGTTCTTC
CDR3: CATSTSGRFSLNEQFF

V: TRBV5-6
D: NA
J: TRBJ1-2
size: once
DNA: TGTGCCAGCAGTGTTGCGCAGTTTAATGGCTACACCTTC
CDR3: CASSVAQFNGYTF

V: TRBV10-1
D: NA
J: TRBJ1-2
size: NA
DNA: TGCGCCAGCAGTGACGTGACAGGACCTCGCATCTATGGCTACACCTTC
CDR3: CASSDVTGPRIYGYTF

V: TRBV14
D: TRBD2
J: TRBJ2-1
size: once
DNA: TGTGCCAGCAGCCAAGTACTAGCGGGCACCGATGAGCAGTTCTTC
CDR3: CASSQVLAGTDEQFF